Described below is a single T cell receptor beta chain sequence and its context. Antigen unknown. V dropped 6 bases and J dropped 5 bases, with 11 bases sitting between them. This CDR3 spans 13 amino acids. Germline loops: CDR1 SGHTS, CDR2 YDEGEE. This record belongs to a study of T cell responses to AZD1222 COVID-19 vaccine. Overall study context: Second doses at about 4 or about 12 weeks were pooled.

Profiling relied on immunoSEQ multiplex PCR, and the TCRdb table lists in-frame clones only, not all of them. There are roughly 190,000 clones in the sample; roughly 93% occur only once, and approximately 4% lies in the top ten. Notes on the study in general: Spike-specific TCR breadth and depth both grew after two AZD1222 doses. At baseline, seropositivity was found in only a handful of AZD1222 recipients. Nearly half of spike-specific TCRs reportedly target unmutated variant regions.

The rearrangement joins TRBV5-8 to TRBJ2-2, with D maybe TRBD1 (6 bases). The TCR was taken from an adult in good health. The source material was peripheral blood, sampled on day 0 of AZD1222 vaccination. The CDR3 DNA reads TGTGCCAGCACTTTCAGGGGAACCGGGGAGCTGTTTTTT. This encodes CASTFRGTGELFF.